A selection of T cell receptor beta chains follows, all from one sample in a study of shared clonotypes between healthy human individuals. Data came from immunoSEQ multiplex PCR; TCRdb stores just in-frame clones and leaves some out. This repertoire shows 660,000 or so clones, approximately 96% found once; its top ten account for 0.11%. The sequencing input was naive CD8+ T cells sorted from blood. These receptors were taken from a young woman in good health. Both conserved end residues are part of each CDR3. Each record gives: clone size, J gene, D gene, V gene, CDR3 DNA, CDR3 protein. The D gene is left open where the match is weak. Only part of the rows carry a size: once, few, many, or a class if the clone is expanded.

NA,TRBJ2-5,NA,TRBV4-1,TGCGCCAGCAGCCAAGCATGGGGTCGGGAGACCCAGTACTTC,CASSQAWGRETQYF
once,TRBJ2-5,TRBD1,TRBV27,TGTGCCAGCAGTTTTGACAGGGGGGAGACCCAGTACTTC,CASSFDRGETQYF
NA,TRBJ1-6,TRBD1,TRBV6-5,TGTGCCAAGGACCGGGACAGGATGCTTGCACCCCTCCACTTT,CAKDRDRMLAPLHF
NA,TRBJ1-5,NA,TRBV7-7,TGTGCCAGCAGCTGGAACAGGTATGGAAATCAGCCCCAGCATTTT,CASSWNRYGNQPQHF
NA,TRBJ1-4,NA,TRBV2,TGTGCCAGCAGTGCCGGGGGGAATGAAAAACTGTTTTTT,CASSAGGNEKLFF
NA,TRBJ1-2,TRBD1,TRBV10-3,TGTGCCATCAGTGAGTCTGGGACAGATGATACCTTC,CAISESGTDDTF
NA,TRBJ2-5,NA,TRBV6-5,TGTGCCAGCAGCCCCGGGCAGCCGGAGACCCAGTACTTC,CASSPGQPETQYF
NA,TRBJ2-5,NA,TRBV2,TGTGCCAGCAGTGAATTAGCGGAGGGGCTCCAAGAGACCCAGTACTTC,CASSELAEGLQETQYF
NA,TRBJ1-2,NA,TRBV28,TGTGCCAGCAAGTTGTGGCAGGGAAGCTATGGCTACACCTTC,CASKLWQGSYGYTF
NA,TRBJ1-3,NA,TRBV6-6,TGTGCCAGCAGGCCTACAGTCTCTGGAAACACCATATATTTT,CASRPTVSGNTIYF
NA,TRBJ1-1,NA,TRBV5-6,TGTGCCAGCAGCATCGGTGGGGGCAACACTGAAGCTTTCTTT,CASSIGGGNTEAFF
NA,TRBJ2-7,NA,TRBV11-2,TGTGCCAGCAGCTTTCGGGCAGATGAGAGTTACGAGCAGTACTTC,CASSFRADESYEQYF
NA,TRBJ2-1,TRBD2,TRBV29-1,TGCAGCGTTGATTGGGGGAGGGTCTACAATGAGCAGTTCTTC,CSVDWGRVYNEQFF
NA,TRBJ2-2,TRBD1,TRBV5-4,TGTGCCAGCAGCCCAGGGGGCACCGGGGAGCTGTTTTTT,CASSPGGTGELFF
once,TRBJ2-1,NA,TRBV27,TGTGCCAGCAGGACCAAAGACAGTGGGGGCAATGAGCAGTTCTTC,CASRTKDSGGNEQFF
NA,TRBJ2-7,TRBD2,TRBV9,TGTGCCAGCAGCACTAGCGGGGACCCCGGCTACGAGCAGTACTTC,CASSTSGDPGYEQYF